This T cell receptor (beta chain) came from a study of shared clonotypes between healthy human individuals. Study-level findings and limits: On the whole, naive subsets had larger estimated richness than memory subsets had. Sequencing depth was expected to influence donor clonotype sharing.

Note on this clone: The antigen remains unidentified. Within the sample, other DNA sequences also encode this same CDR3.

The naive CD8 subset, CD45RO-negative cells positively selected for CCR7, excluded terminally differentiated effector memory CD45RA+ cells. Genomic DNA from each subset was divided evenly over several immunoSEQ plates. Libraries were prepared by immunoSEQ multiplex PCR; TCRdb keeps only in-frame clonotypes and omits some of them. The sample has some 2,000,000 clones, about 95% seen once. The TCR sequence derives from a man between 18 and 29 years old in good health. Sequencing was carried out using naive CD8+ T cells sorted from blood.

The CDR3, as DNA: TGCGCCAGCAGCTTCGGAGGGGGCGCTTACGAGCAGTACTTC. Protein product: CASSFGGGAYEQYF. The rearrangement joins TRBV5-1 to TRBJ2-7; TRBD1 might be the D (7 bases). V lost 2 bases and J lost 4, with 13 bases in between. This CDR3 has 14 residues. The germline V gene has CDR1 SGHRS and CDR2 YFSETQ.